The rows below give T cell receptor beta chains drawn from one sample of a study of cytomegalovirus exposure and HLA in healthy donors. Some clones are missing from TCRdb's copy, which holds only in-frame ones; the method was immunoSEQ multiplex PCR. In the table there are around 150,000 clones, roughly three quarters of which are singletons. The specimen sequenced was PBMCs. The receptor set was obtained from a woman aged 45-60 years in good health and CMV-seronegative. CDR3s include the opening cysteine and the closing phenylalanine or tryptophan. D genes are given only for firm matches. Clone size is stated in some rows and not others, as once, few, many or a class when expanded.

D: .; J: TRBJ2-4; V: TRBV7-9; size: .; DNA: TGTGCCAGCAGCTCGTATGCCGGGACTCCCAAAAACATTCAGTACTTC; CDR3: CASSSYAGTPKNIQYF
D: TRBD1; J: TRBJ2-7; V: TRBV6-1; size: .; DNA: TGTGCCAGCAGTGAAAAAGGCAGGGGGAACTCCTACGAGCAGTACTTC; CDR3: CASSEKGRGNSYEQYF
D: TRBD1; J: TRBJ1-2; V: TRBV7-9; size: .; DNA: TGTGCCAGCAGCACCGGACAGGGGGATCTTGGCTACACCTTC; CDR3: CASSTGQGDLGYTF
D: TRBD2; J: TRBJ2-2; V: TRBV4-1; size: .; DNA: TGCGCCAGCAGCCAAGACCACGGGGGGGACACCGGGGAGCTGTTTTTT; CDR3: CASSQDHGGDTGELFF
D: .; J: TRBJ1-2; V: TRBV10-1; size: once; DNA: TGCGCCAGCAGTACAAGTTGGGCATCGTATGGCTACACCTTC; CDR3: CASSTSWASYGYTF
D: TRBD2; J: TRBJ2-7; V: TRBV9; size: few; DNA: TGTGCCAGCAGCGTGAGAGCGGGGAACTCCTACGAGCAGTACTTC; CDR3: CASSVRAGNSYEQYF
D: TRBD2; J: TRBJ2-1; V: TRBV18; size: .; DNA: TGTGCCAGCTCATCTGGACTAGCGGGCTCCTACAATGAGCAGTTCTTC; CDR3: CASSSGLAGSYNEQFF
D: .; J: TRBJ2-5; V: TRBV6-1; size: .; DNA: TGTGCCAGCACCCAGGGGACGGTAGGACAAGAGACCCAGTACTTC; CDR3: CASTQGTVGQETQYF
D: TRBD2; J: TRBJ2-1; V: TRBV9; size: .; DNA: TGTGCCAGCAGCGCCACTAGCGGGGGCGTCAATGAGCAGTTCTTC; CDR3: CASSATSGGVNEQFF
D: .; J: TRBJ1-5; V: TRBV6-6; size: .; DNA: TGTGCCAGCAGTGCCCGTTCGGGGGTGGGGGATCAGCCCCAGCATTTT; CDR3: CASSARSGVGDQPQHF
D: TRBD2; J: TRBJ2-7; V: TRBV10-3; size: .; DNA: TGTGCCATCAGTGCGGGCGGGGGGCGGTACGAGCAGTACTTC; CDR3: CAISAGGGRYEQYF
D: TRBD2; J: TRBJ2-3; V: TRBV11-3; size: .; DNA: TGTGCCAGCAGCGCAGGGACTAGCGGGGACCACACAGATACGCAGTATTTT; CDR3: CASSAGTSGDHTDTQYF
D: TRBD1; J: TRBJ1-1; V: TRBV7-2; size: .; DNA: TGTGCCAGCAGCAAGCGCCCACAGGGGCAGGATGAAGCTTTCTTT; CDR3: CASSKRPQGQDEAFF
D: TRBD2; J: TRBJ2-3; V: TRBV7-2; size: .; DNA: TGTGCCAGCAGCTTAGTTCTAGCGGTCCGCACAGATACGCAGTATTTT; CDR3: CASSLVLAVRTDTQYF
D: .; J: TRBJ1-3; V: TRBV10-3; size: .; DNA: TGTGCCATCAGTGAGTCGCAGGCGATCCTGACCGGAAACACCATATATTTT; CDR3: CAISESQAILTGNTIYF
D: TRBD1; J: TRBJ1-3; V: TRBV15; size: .; DNA: TGTGCCACCAGCAGAGGTTTGGGACAGGGGGCAACTGGAAACACCATATATTTT; CDR3: CATSRGLGQGATGNTIYF
D: .; J: TRBJ2-1; V: TRBV5-1; size: .; DNA: TGCGCCAGCAGCTTGGCTAGCCTAAGCTCCTACAATGAGCAGTTCTTC; CDR3: CASSLASLSSYNEQFF
D: TRBD1; J: TRBJ1-6; V: TRBV19; size: .; DNA: TGTGCCAGTAGTAGCCCCGGGACAGGGGCCCCCGGGGGTAATTCACCCCTCCACTTT; CDR3: CASSSPGTGAPGGNSPLHF
D: .; J: TRBJ1-2; V: TRBV6-5; size: .; DNA: TGTGCCAGCCGTTTCGAGCCCTATGGCTACACCTTC; CDR3: CASRFEPYGYTF
D: .; J: TRBJ1-1; V: TRBV19; size: few; DNA: TGTGCCAGTAGCTCGAAAGGGGGCACTGAAGCTTTCTTT; CDR3: CASSSKGGTEAFF
D: .; J: TRBJ2-7; V: TRBV7-2; size: .; DNA: TGTGCCAGCAGCGCTTTGGGAGCAAGAGGGGGTTCCTACGAGCAGTACTTC; CDR3: CASSALGARGGSYEQYF
D: TRBD2; J: TRBJ2-3; V: TRBV6-1; size: .; DNA: TGTGCCAGCAGTGAAGTGGGGGGAGGGGCAGATACGCAGTATTTT; CDR3: CASSEVGGGADTQYF
D: TRBD1; J: TRBJ1-2; V: TRBV6-5; size: .; DNA: TGTGCCAGCAGCGAGGGGGCCAGCTATGGCTACACCTTC; CDR3: CASSEGASYGYTF
D: .; J: TRBJ1-4; V: TRBV7-6; size: .; DNA: TGTGCCAGCAGCTCCACCGGGACAAGTAATGAAAAACTGTTTTTT; CDR3: CASSSTGTSNEKLFF
D: .; J: TRBJ1-1; V: TRBV19; size: .; DNA: TGTGCCAGTAGTAGGGGTTTCCGGACATCAAAGTTCATGAACACTGAAGCTTTCTTT; CDR3: CASSRGFRTSKFMNTEAFF
D: TRBD2; J: TRBJ2-7; V: TRBV6-5; size: few; DNA: TGTGCCAGCAGTTACGAACTAGCGGGGAACACCTACGAGCAGTACTTC; CDR3: CASSYELAGNTYEQYF
D: TRBD2; J: TRBJ2-7; V: TRBV5-4; size: .; DNA: TGTGCCAGCAGCTTGGGACTAGCGGGGGCTCTGGGCGAGCAGTACTTC; CDR3: CASSLGLAGALGEQYF
D: .; J: TRBJ2-3; V: TRBV13; size: .; DNA: TGTGCCAGCAGCTTAGGTTCGAAGGGGCCAGATACGCAGTATTTT; CDR3: CASSLGSKGPDTQYF
D: .; J: TRBJ2-3; V: TRBV4-1; size: .; DNA: TGCGCCAGCAGCCAAGAGGGAGGAGATACGCAGTATTTT; CDR3: CASSQEGGDTQYF
D: TRBD1; J: TRBJ1-1; V: TRBV7-8; size: .; DNA: TGTGCCAGCAGCTTAGGGGCGACAGGGAGGACTGAAGCTTCCTTT; CDR3: CASSLGATGRTEASF
D: TRBD1; J: TRBJ1-3; V: TRBV6-6; size: .; DNA: TGTGCCAGCAGTTACCGGGACAGGGGGAATGGAAACACCATATATTTT; CDR3: CASSYRDRGNGNTIYF
D: .; J: TRBJ2-5; V: TRBV4-1; size: once; DNA: TGCGCCAGCAGCCAAGGACCTCAGAGGGAGACCCAGTACTTC; CDR3: CASSQGPQRETQYF
D: .; J: TRBJ2-7; V: TRBV5-4; size: .; DNA: TGTGCCAGCAGCTTCTCCCGAAGTTCCTACGAGCAGTACTTC; CDR3: CASSFSRSSYEQYF
D: .; J: TRBJ1-2; V: TRBV9; size: .; DNA: TGTGCCAGCAGCGTAGTGGGGGGATCCTATGGCTACACCTTC; CDR3: CASSVVGGSYGYTF
D: .; J: TRBJ2-2; V: TRBV4-2; size: .; DNA: TGTGCCAGCAGCCATATGGACTATCGAGGCGGGGAGCTGTTTTTT; CDR3: CASSHMDYRGGELFF
D: .; J: TRBJ1-5; V: TRBV5-1; size: .; DNA: TGCGCCAGCAGTCAGGGTAGTGGCAATCAGCCCCAGCATTTT; CDR3: CASSQGSGNQPQHF
D: .; J: TRBJ2-7; V: TRBV29-1; size: once; DNA: TGCAGCGTGTTTTCCGGGACTTTCCTCTCCGAGCAGTACTTC; CDR3: CSVFSGTFLSEQYF
D: TRBD1; J: TRBJ1-4; V: TRBV6-6; size: .; DNA: TGTGCCAGCAGCCCTGTTAGGACAGGCGGAGAAAAACTGTTTTTT; CDR3: CASSPVRTGGEKLFF
D: .; J: TRBJ2-1; V: TRBV6-5; size: few; DNA: TGTGCCAGCAGGGACAGTTTCATGCATGAGCAGTTCTTC; CDR3: CASRDSFMHEQFF
D: TRBD2; J: TRBJ2-7; V: TRBV6-5; size: .; DNA: TGTGCCAGCAGGACTAGCGGGGAATCGGAGTACTTC; CDR3: CASRTSGESEYF
D: TRBD1; J: TRBJ2-7; V: TRBV6-5; size: .; DNA: TGTGCCAGCAGTTACACGGCGTTGGGACAGGGCTACGAGCAGTACTTC; CDR3: CASSYTALGQGYEQYF
D: .; J: TRBJ2-3; V: TRBV9; size: .; DNA: TGTGCCAGCAGCGTAGATCGCTGGGCCGACAGTAGCACAGATACGCAGTATTTT; CDR3: CASSVDRWADSSTDTQYF
D: .; J: TRBJ1-3; V: TRBV19; size: .; DNA: TGTGCCAGTAGGGATTCACCCAGGGCTGGAAACACCATATATTTT; CDR3: CASRDSPRAGNTIYF
D: .; J: TRBJ1-1; V: TRBV5-5; size: .; DNA: TGTGCCAGCAGCTTTAGACAGGACATGAACACTGAAGCTTTCTTT; CDR3: CASSFRQDMNTEAFF
D: .; J: TRBJ2-7; V: TRBV5-1; size: few; DNA: TGCGCCAGCAGCGTCCAGGGTGGGGAGCAGTACTTC; CDR3: CASSVQGGEQYF
D: TRBD1; J: TRBJ1-3; V: TRBV5-1; size: .; DNA: TGCGCCAGCAGCTTGGAGGGGGCTGAATCTGGAAACACCATATATTTT; CDR3: CASSLEGAESGNTIYF
D: TRBD2; J: TRBJ2-3; V: TRBV7-2; size: .; DNA: TGTGCCAGCAGACGACTAGCGGGGGGCACAGATACGCAGTATTTT; CDR3: CASRRLAGGTDTQYF
D: TRBD1; J: TRBJ2-7; V: TRBV5-6; size: .; DNA: TGTGCCAGCAGCATAGGGACAGGCTACGAGCAGTACTTC; CDR3: CASSIGTGYEQYF
D: .; J: TRBJ2-2; V: TRBV19; size: .; DNA: TGTGCCAGTAGTATAGGACTAGAGTTCGGGGAGCTGTTTTTT; CDR3: CASSIGLEFGELFF
D: TRBD1; J: TRBJ1-1; V: TRBV18; size: .; DNA: TGTGCCAGCTCTCCCTCCGTGACAGGGGCAACGAGGAACACTGAAGCTTTCTTT; CDR3: CASSPSVTGATRNTEAFF
D: TRBD1; J: TRBJ1-6; V: TRBV6-5; size: few; DNA: TGTGCCAGCAGTTCCAACAGGGGTAATAATTCACCCCTCCACTTT; CDR3: CASSSNRGNNSPLHF
D: .; J: TRBJ2-1; V: TRBV14; size: few; DNA: TGTGCCAGCAGCTTCCGAGACCTCGGGGGGACAGAGCAGTTCTTC; CDR3: CASSFRDLGGTEQFF
D: .; J: TRBJ2-1; V: TRBV7-9; size: .; DNA: TGTGCCAGCAGCTTAGAATTCAGGCGATACAATGAGCAGTTCTTC; CDR3: CASSLEFRRYNEQFF
D: .; J: TRBJ2-5; V: TRBV6-4; size: few; DNA: TGTGCCAGCAGCCGACAGCTTCAAGAGACCCAGTACTTC; CDR3: CASSRQLQETQYF